This is a list of T cell receptor beta chains from one sample in a study of patients and donors after allogeneic stem cell transplantation. In TCRdb, the RT-PCR reads were re-called with MiXCR into one record per CDR3 protein. Among 70,000 or so distinct CDR3 sequences listed, 26% were seen once. The sequenced sample consisted of blood, either unsorted or a sorted T cell fraction (not recorded which). All receptors come from a human donor who was either an allogeneic HSCT recipient or a stem cell or donor lymphocyte infusion donor (not recorded which). It is not recorded whose cells these are; they may come from a transplant donor. Both conserved end residues are part of each CDR3. The D gene is left open where the match is weak. Clone size is shown for a subset of rows, as once, few, many or a class of expanded clone.

TRBV11-1	TRBJ2-5	once	TRBD1	CASSLPGTGKETQYF	TGTGCCAGCAGCCTGCCTGGGACAGGAAAAGAGACCCAGTACTTC
TRBV12-3/TRBV12-4	TRBJ2-3	NA	NA	CASTWEPDTQYF	TGTGCCAGCACCTGGGAGCCAGATACGCAGTATTTT
TRBV4-3	TRBJ1-3	many	NA	CASSQEVGLRGNTIYF	TGCGCCAGCAGCCAAGAAGTCGGGTTAAGGGGAAACACCATATATTTT
TRBV25-1	TRBJ1-4	many	NA	CASSEYGALGEKLFF	TGTGCCAGCAGTGAATACGGAGCCCTGGGAGAAAAACTGTTTTTT
TRBV28	TRBJ1-5	few	TRBD1	CASSPGQGSYQPQHF	TGTGCCAGCAGCCCGGGACAGGGTTCCTATCAGCCCCAGCATTTT
TRBV7-9	TRBJ1-2	few	NA	CASSLVTTHYGYTF	TGTGCCAGCAGCTTAGTCACCACCCACTATGGCTACACCTTC
TRBV12-3/TRBV12-4	TRBJ2-2	few	NA	CASSLRQGREWTGELFF	TGTGCCAGCAGTTTAAGGCAGGGCAGGGAATGGACCGGGGAGCTGTTTTTT
TRBV3-1	TRBJ2-7	once	NA	CASSQVPSVYEQYF	TGTGCCAGCAGCCAAGTCCCTAGCGTCTACGAGCAGTACTTC
TRBV5-4	TRBJ1-3	NA	NA	CATQRSGNTIYF	TGTGCCACCCAGCGCTCTGGAAACACCATATATTTT
TRBV7-6	TRBJ2-7	NA	TRBD1	CASSSLRGLYEQYF	TGTGCCAGCAGCTCACTCAGGGGGCTCTACGAGCAGTACTTC
TRBV30	TRBJ1-1	NA	NA	CAWNTPGTGVAEAFF	TGTGCCTGGAACACCCCCGGGACGGGAGTCGCTGAAGCTTTCTTT
TRBV12-3/TRBV12-4	TRBJ2-2	NA	NA	CAYRYQDNTGELFF	TGTGCCTATAGATACCAGGACAACACCGGGGAGCTGTTTTTT
TRBV7-2	TRBJ1-6	few	NA	CASSLEAKFYNSPLHF	TGTGCCAGCAGCTTAGAGGCAAAGTTCTATAATTCACCCCTCCACTTT
TRBV9	TRBJ2-3	NA	NA	CASSAGLHSSTDTQYF	TGTGCCAGCAGCGCCGGCCTCCATTCTAGCACAGATACGCAGTATTTT
TRBV7-9	TRBJ1-1	few	TRBD1	CASSRQGATEAFF	TGTGCCAGCAGTCGACAGGGGGCCACTGAAGCTTTCTTT
TRBV29-1	TRBJ2-7	NA	NA	CSVERRYEQYF	TGCAGCGTTGAAAGGAGGTACGAGCAGTACTTC